A selection of T cell receptor beta chains follows, all from one sample in a study of cytomegalovirus exposure and HLA in healthy donors. Method: immunoSEQ multiplex PCR; TCRdb's copy keeps in-frame clones and lacks some. This sample's clone table lists some 200,000 clones. What was sequenced was PBMCs. These receptors originate from a girl aged 2 to 9 in good health and CMV-seropositive. Each CDR3 is given with its conserved first and last residue. A D gene is named only where the DNA matches it firmly.

V: TRBV15; D: .; J: TRBJ2-3; CDR3: CATSRDFTDTQYF; DNA: TGTGCCACCAGCCGTGACTTCACAGATACGCAGTATTTT
V: TRBV18; D: .; J: TRBJ2-1; CDR3: CASSPQETETYNEQFF; DNA: TGTGCCAGCTCACCACAGGAGACGGAGACCTACAATGAGCAGTTCTTC
V: TRBV18; D: .; J: TRBJ2-6; CDR3: CASSPSDSPLGSGANVLTF; DNA: TGTGCCAGCTCACCATCGGACAGCCCCTTGGGCTCTGGGGCCAACGTCCTGACTTTC
V: TRBV7-2; D: .; J: TRBJ1-1; CDR3: CASSLGSEGVSLEAFF; DNA: TGTGCCAGCAGCTTAGGTTCGGAGGGCGTCTCACTAGAAGCTTTCTTT
V: TRBV10-2; D: TRBD2; J: TRBJ2-3; CDR3: CASSVTSGTDTQYF; DNA: TGCGCCAGCAGTGTGACTAGCGGCACAGATACGCAGTATTTT
V: TRBV19; D: .; J: TRBJ2-5; CDR3: CASSISPRETQYF; DNA: TGTGCCAGTAGTATAAGTCCTAGGGAGACCCAGTACTTC
V: TRBV7-9; D: TRBD1; J: TRBJ2-6; CDR3: CASSSRQGAMGANVLTF; DNA: TGTGCCAGCAGCTCCCGACAGGGGGCGATGGGGGCCAACGTCCTGACTTTC
V: TRBV12-5; D: TRBD2; J: TRBJ2-1; CDR3: CASGLQREFYNEQFF; DNA: TGTGCTAGTGGTTTGCAGCGGGAGTTCTACAATGAGCAGTTCTTC
V: TRBV27; D: TRBD1; J: TRBJ2-3; CDR3: CASSSFPSRRQGGGQSDTQYF; DNA: TGTGCCAGCAGTTCTTTCCCCTCCCGTCGACAGGGGGGAGGTCAATCAGATACGCAGTATTTT
V: TRBV9; D: TRBD1; J: TRBJ1-3; CDR3: CASSETGGSGNTIYF; DNA: TGTGCCAGCAGCGAAACAGGGGGCTCTGGAAACACCATATATTTT
V: TRBV7-8; D: .; J: TRBJ1-5; CDR3: CASSPTPGDHRPQHF; DNA: TGTGCCAGCAGCCCCACCCCGGGGGACCACCGGCCCCAGCATTTT
V: TRBV5-4; D: TRBD2; J: TRBJ2-2; CDR3: CASSISGTLTGELFF; DNA: TGTGCCAGCAGCATTAGCGGGACCCTGACCGGGGAGCTGTTTTTT
V: TRBV13; D: TRBD1; J: TRBJ2-7; CDR3: CASSPSSGGEQYF; DNA: TGTGCCAGCAGCCCGTCTTCAGGGGGCGAGCAGTACTTC
V: TRBV4-1; D: .; J: TRBJ1-1; CDR3: CASSQDRLSGGFEAFF; DNA: TGCGCCAGCAGCCAAGATCGGCTCAGCGGGGGTTTTGAAGCCTTCTTT
V: TRBV5-8; D: TRBD1; J: TRBJ1-2; CDR3: CASSPGNRGLYGYTF; DNA: TGTGCCAGCAGCCCCGGGAACAGGGGCCTCTATGGCTACACCTTC
V: TRBV29-1; D: .; J: TRBJ2-1; CDR3: CSADLRDLQFF; DNA: TGCAGCGCCGACCTAAGGGACTTGCAGTTCTTC
V: TRBV27; D: TRBD1; J: TRBJ1-5; CDR3: CASSPGTGGNQPQHF; DNA: TGTGCCAGCAGTCCCGGGACAGGTGGCAATCAGCCCCAGCATTTT
V: TRBV19; D: .; J: TRBJ2-7; CDR3: CASSILVSHEQYF; DNA: TGTGCCAGTAGTATCCTGGTAAGCCACGAGCAGTACTTC
V: TRBV9; D: .; J: TRBJ2-2; CDR3: CASSVYTGELFF; DNA: TGTGCCAGCAGCGTCTACACCGGGGAGCTGTTTTTT
V: TRBV29-1; D: .; J: TRBJ2-7; CDR3: CSVEGQYEQYF; DNA: TGCAGCGTTGAGGGCCAATACGAGCAGTACTTC
V: TRBV2; D: TRBD2; J: TRBJ2-5; CDR3: CASKGPWREWEETQYF; DNA: TGTGCCAGCAAAGGGCCTTGGCGGGAGTGGGAAGAGACCCAGTACTTC
V: TRBV28; D: TRBD1; J: TRBJ1-3; CDR3: CASSRTGPGNTIYF; DNA: TGTGCCAGCAGCCGGACAGGGCCTGGAAACACCATATATTTT
V: TRBV6-1; D: TRBD2; J: TRBJ2-7; CDR3: CASSGGRTSGFYEQYF; DNA: TGTGCCAGCAGTGGCGGGAGGACTAGCGGATTCTACGAGCAGTACTTC
V: TRBV7-9; D: TRBD1; J: TRBJ2-5; CDR3: CASGPRQGTEETQYF; DNA: TGTGCCAGCGGCCCACGACAGGGGACCGAAGAGACCCAGTACTTC
V: TRBV29-1; D: .; J: TRBJ2-1; CDR3: CSVEDLGGGAVDEQFF; DNA: TGCAGCGTTGAAGATCTTGGAGGGGGCGCCGTTGATGAGCAGTTCTTC
V: TRBV18; D: .; J: TRBJ1-2; CDR3: CASSREDNYGYTF; DNA: TGTGCCAGCTCACGGGAGGATAACTATGGCTACACCTTC
V: TRBV7-2; D: .; J: TRBJ1-2; CDR3: CASRDTGGVYGYTF; DNA: TGTGCCAGCAGAGACACGGGGGGAGTCTATGGCTACACCTTC
V: TRBV5-1; D: .; J: TRBJ2-2; CDR3: CASSLVLASGELFF; DNA: TGCGCCAGCAGCCTAGTTCTAGCTTCCGGGGAGCTGTTTTTT
V: TRBV5-4; D: TRBD2; J: TRBJ2-3; CDR3: CASSMWTSDTDTQYF; DNA: TGTGCCAGCAGCATGTGGACTAGCGATACAGATACGCAGTATTTT
V: TRBV19; D: .; J: TRBJ2-3; CDR3: CASSPGPTIGADTQYF; DNA: TGTGCCAGTAGTCCCGGCCCGACGATTGGAGCAGATACGCAGTATTTT
V: TRBV9; D: .; J: TRBJ2-5; CDR3: CASSVLPAEQETQYF; DNA: TGTGCCAGCAGCGTCCTCCCCGCGGAGCAAGAGACCCAGTACTTC
V: TRBV10-1; D: TRBD2; J: TRBJ2-7; CDR3: CASSESELAGAYEQYF; DNA: TGCGCCAGCAGTGAGTCTGAACTAGCGGGGGCCTACGAGCAGTACTTC
V: TRBV18; D: .; J: TRBJ1-2; CDR3: CASSASTVPSSNYGYTF; DNA: TGTGCCAGCTCAGCCTCGACAGTCCCCTCTTCTAACTATGGCTACACCTTC
V: TRBV6-6; D: TRBD1; J: TRBJ1-4; CDR3: CASRDRVKATNEKLFF; DNA: TGTGCCAGCAGAGACAGGGTAAAGGCAACTAATGAAAAACTGTTTTTT
V: TRBV11-3; D: .; J: TRBJ1-5; CDR3: CASSPEAPKGNQPQHF; DNA: TGTGCCAGCAGCCCCGAGGCCCCAAAGGGCAATCAGCCCCAGCATTTT
V: TRBV11-2; D: TRBD1; J: TRBJ1-2; CDR3: CASSFSGGGYGYTF; DNA: TGTGCCAGCAGCTTTTCAGGGGGTGGCTATGGCTACACCTTC
V: TRBV20-1; D: .; J: TRBJ2-5; CDR3: CSEAALREQYF; DNA: TGCAGTGAGGCGGCCTTGAGGGAGCAGTACTTC
V: TRBV28; D: .; J: TRBJ2-3; CDR3: CASSLQDSTQLDTQYF; DNA: TGTGCCAGCAGTTTACAGGACTCGACTCAATTGGATACGCAGTATTTT
V: TRBV11-2; D: .; J: TRBJ1-1; CDR3: CASSLQTGIVLGMNTEAFF; DNA: TGTGCCAGCAGCTTGCAAACAGGGATTGTCTTGGGGATGAACACTGAAGCTTTCTTT
V: TRBV29-1; D: TRBD1; J: TRBJ1-4; CDR3: CSVRTGYSEKLFF; DNA: TGCAGCGTTCGGACAGGGTATAGTGAAAAACTGTTTTTT
V: TRBV12-2; D: .; J: TRBJ2-7; CDR3: CASRLGGLREIPYEQYF; DNA: TGTGCAAGTCGCTTAGGGGGCCTGCGGGAGATCCCTTACGAGCAGTACTTC
V: TRBV10-1; D: .; J: TRBJ1-1; CDR3: CASSDGGGLNEAFF; DNA: TGCGCCAGCAGTGACGGGGGTGGACTTAATGAAGCTTTCTTT
V: TRBV25-1; D: TRBD1; J: TRBJ2-1; CDR3: CASSTFQGTDSNEQFF; DNA: TGTGCCAGCAGCACTTTTCAGGGGACAGATTCCAATGAGCAGTTCTTC
V: TRBV27; D: TRBD2; J: TRBJ2-3; CDR3: CASSFRLAGTSTDTQYF; DNA: TGTGCCAGCAGTTTTCGACTAGCGGGTACTAGCACAGATACGCAGTATTTT
V: TRBV2; D: .; J: TRBJ2-7; CDR3: CASSQGTTPYEQYF; DNA: TGTGCCAGCAGTCAGGGGACAACACCCTACGAGCAGTACTTC
V: TRBV2; D: .; J: TRBJ1-5; CDR3: CASSDESGYQPQHF; DNA: TGTGCCAGCAGTGATGAGTCAGGCTATCAGCCCCAGCATTTT
V: TRBV9; D: .; J: TRBJ2-7; CDR3: CASSPEPENEQYF; DNA: TGTGCCAGCAGCCCCGAGCCGGAGAACGAGCAGTACTTC
V: TRBV29-1; D: TRBD1; J: TRBJ1-2; CDR3: CSVEFQGGNTRGYTF; DNA: TGCAGCGTTGAATTTCAGGGGGGAAATACCCGGGGCTACACCTTC
V: TRBV5-6; D: .; J: TRBJ2-7; CDR3: CASSYDYEQYF; DNA: TGTGCCAGCAGTTACGACTACGAGCAGTACTTC
V: TRBV27; D: TRBD1; J: TRBJ2-7; CDR3: CASSFLQGDYEQYF; DNA: TGTGCCAGCAGTTTCTTGCAGGGGGACTACGAGCAGTACTTC